Reported below is one T cell receptor beta chain. The data belong to a study of blood T cell repertoires in COVID-19. The wider study: Both acute and convalescent COVID-19 samples were obtained from the United States, Italy and Spain. T cells, B-cell-depleted T cells, or PBMCs provided the cDNA or gDNA that served as material.

Recruitment covered about two dozen US areas and drew participants whose ages spanned roughly 18 to 90 years. Assignment of participants to cohorts was predicated upon participant-reported clinical history. Libraries were prepared by immunoSEQ multiplex PCR; TCRdb keeps only in-frame clonotypes and omits some of them. Among a few hundred thousand clones, 87% were seen once, and the ten largest hold roughly 10%. The sequencing sample was made of PBMCs or T cells enriched from blood (not recorded which). The clonotype originates from a woman aged 45-65 years who had recovered from COVID-19.

This CDR3 is CSVETSGAPEDTQYF. The CDR3 DNA sequence: TGCAGCGTTGAGACTAGCGGGGCCCCCGAGGATACGCAGTATTTT. The chain is built from TRBV29-1 and TRBJ2-3; TRBD2 matches at 11 bases. The CDR3 is made up of 15 amino acids. With V trimmed by 3 bases and J by 6 bases, 8 bases remained unmatched. Germline CDR1 is SQVTM and CDR2 is ANQGSEA.